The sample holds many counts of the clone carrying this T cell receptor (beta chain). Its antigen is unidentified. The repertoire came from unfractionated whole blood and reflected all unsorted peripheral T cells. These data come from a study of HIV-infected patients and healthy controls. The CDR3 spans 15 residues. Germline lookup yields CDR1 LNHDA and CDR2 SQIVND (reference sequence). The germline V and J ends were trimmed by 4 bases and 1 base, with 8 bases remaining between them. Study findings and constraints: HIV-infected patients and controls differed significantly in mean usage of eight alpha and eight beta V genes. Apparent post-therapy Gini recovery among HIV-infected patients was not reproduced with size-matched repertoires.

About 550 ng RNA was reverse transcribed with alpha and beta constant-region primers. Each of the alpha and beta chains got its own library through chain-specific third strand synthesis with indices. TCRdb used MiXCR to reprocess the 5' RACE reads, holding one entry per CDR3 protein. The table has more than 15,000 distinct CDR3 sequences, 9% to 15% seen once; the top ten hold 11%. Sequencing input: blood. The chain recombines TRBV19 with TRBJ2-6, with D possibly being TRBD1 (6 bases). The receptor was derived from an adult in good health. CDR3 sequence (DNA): TGTGCCAGTAGTACCGGACAGTCTGGGGCCAACGTCCTGACTTTC. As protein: CASSTGQSGANVLTF.